One and the same sample provided the 13 T cell receptor beta chains below, sequenced in a study of T-cell reconstitution after alpha-beta-depleted transplantation in children. Preparation of the TCRbeta library used unique molecular identifiers. TCRdb reanalysed the PCR reads using MiXCR and keeps one entry per CDR3 protein. The profile shows some 240,000 distinct CDR3 sequences, approximately 12% of them singletons. Here the sequenced sample was PBMCs from the stem cell graft donor, taken from the stem cell graft. Source of these receptors: a human donor who donated a stem cell graft to a child with acute lymphoblastic leukemia.

The table lists this clonotype with a few counts. The V and J genes are TRBV6-2 or TRBV6-3 and TRBJ2-7, with 7 bases aligning to TRBD1. Germline CDR1 is MNHEY and CDR2 is SVGEGT. The trim removed 8 bases at V and 2 bases at J, leaving 12 bases unmatched. The CDR3 loop spans 15 amino acids. The CDR3 loop reads CASEQGSTATYEQYF. The CDR3 DNA is TGTGCCAGCGAACAGGGGTCGACAGCTACCTACGAGCAGTACTTC.

This clonotype was found many times. The chain is built from TRBV6-1 and TRBJ2-7; 7 nucleotides agree with TRBD2. Per germline, CDR1 MNHNS and CDR2 SASEGT. The CDR3 contains 15 residues. V shed 6 bases and J 0 bases; nucleotides not matched to a gene: 8. The CDR3 reads CASRVPGTTSYEQYF. The CDR3 DNA sequence: TGTGCCAGCAGGGTACCCGGGACTACCTCCTACGAGCAGTACTTC.

This clonotype has ten or more counts. The chain is built from TRBV20-1 and TRBJ2-7, with a weak D call TRBD2 (6 bases). The CDR3 covers 14 residues. The V gene's germline CDR1 is DFQATT and CDR2 SNEGSKA (reference sequence). V lost 1 base and J 2 bases, leaving 12 bases between the germline ends. The chain's CDR3 is CSARGRLGTYEQYF. The CDR3 DNA reads TGCAGTGCTAGAGGCCGACTAGGGACCTACGAGCAGTACTTC.

This clonotype was seen repeatedly, ten times or more. The genes are TRBV21-1 and TRBJ1-6; the table gives TRBD1 as D, unverified against the DNA. TRBV21-1 is designated a pseudogene. The CDR3 has 16 residues. CDR3 amino acids: CASSKGDRVYNSPLHF. The CDR3, as DNA: TGTGCCAGCAGCAAAGGGGACAGGGTTTATAATTCACCCCTCCACTTT.

Many counts were recorded for this clonotype. The chain couples TRBV29-1 to TRBJ1-1, with D tentatively TRBD1 (5 bases). V was cut by 7 bases and J by 0 bases, with 9 bases left in between. Looked up from germline, CDR1 is SQVTM and CDR2 is ANQGSEA. The CDR3 runs to 12 residues. CDR3 nucleotides: TGCAGCGGGGGCAGTATGAACACTGAAGCTTTCTTT. Translating gives CSGGSMNTEAFF.

This clonotype was detected many times. The rearrangement uses TRBV10-3 and TRBJ1-2; D call uncertain. The V end was cut by 3 bases, the J end by 8 bases, with 10 bases between. The CDR3 extends over 12 amino acids. The germline V gene has CDR1 ENHRY and CDR2 SYGVKD. CDR3 bases: TGTGCCATCAGTGAATCCCTAGGGGGCTACACCTTC. Its protein product is CAISESLGGYTF.

Comments on this clonotype: A clone one base away is much larger, so this may be a read error. J is TRBJ2-7 and V is TRBV7-2, with 7 bases matching TRBD2. J lost 3 bases, V lost 5 bases, and 4 bases had no gene match. There are 13 residues in the CDR3. The germline V gene encodes CDR1 SGHTA and CDR2 FQGNSA. CDR3 sequence reads: CASSLTSFYEQYF. The CDR3 DNA sequence: TGTGCCAGCAGCCTGACTAGCTTCTACGAGCAGTACTTC.

This sequence joins TRBV30 and TRBJ2-1; TRBD2 is a possible D gene (6 bases). Looked up from germline, CDR1 is GTSNPN and CDR2 is SVGIG (reference sequence). The CDR3 covers 13 residues. The germline V and J ends were trimmed by 2 bases and 7 bases, with 12 bases remaining between them. Here the CDR3 reads CAWSPTSLNEQFF. DNA for the CDR3: TGTGCCTGGAGTCCTACTAGCTTGAATGAGCAGTTCTTC. Combining the CDR3 with reference TRBV30 and TRBJ2-1 gives the whole variable domain SQTIHQWPATLVQPVGSPLSLECTVEGTSNPNLYWYRQAAGRGLQLLFYSVGIGQISSEVPQNLSASRPQDRQFILSSKKLLLSDSGFYLCAWSPTSLNEQFFGPGTRLTVL.

This clonotype has a handful of counts. The chain uses TRBV28 and TRBJ2-7; 7 nucleotides agree with TRBD2. V shed 3 bases, J shed 2 bases, and the junction held 31 bases outside the gene matches. The germline V gene encodes CDR1 MDHEN and CDR2 SYDVKM. CDR3 length equals 23 residues. CDR3 sequence (DNA): TGTGCCAGCAGTTTGTCAGGACTAGGCCCCGTAGAATACCCGGGGGGAGCCACCTACGAGCAGTACTTC. Protein product: CASSLSGLGPVEYPGGATYEQYF. The full variable domain, its missing parts supplied by reference TRBV28 and TRBJ2-7, is DVKVTQSSRYLVKRTGEKVFLECVQDMDHENMFWYRQDPGLGLRLIYFSYDVKMKEKGDIPEGYSVSREKKERFSLILESASTNQTSMYLCASSLSGLGPVEYPGGATYEQYFGPGTRLTVT.

Only a few counts were recorded for this clonotype. The V gene is TRBV20-1, the J gene TRBJ1-3, with D perhaps TRBD1 (5 bases). The CDR3 spans 12 residues. Germline V CDR1 and CDR2: DFQATT, SNEGSKA (reference sequence). Trimming pared 8 bases from V and 3 bases from J, leaving 11 bases between. The CDR3 sequence: CSLEGLGNTIYF. The CDR3 region has the DNA TGCAGTCTAGAGGGGCTTGGAAACACCATATATTTT.

Many counts were recorded for this clonotype. The genes are TRBV14 and TRBJ2-1, with 8 bases matching TRBD1. The V segment lost 2 bases and the J segment 10 bases; nucleotides outside the gene matches: 7. The germline gives CDR1 SGHDN, CDR2 FVKESK. The CDR3 has 14 amino acids. The CDR3 sequence: CASSQWTGLNEQFF. CDR3 DNA sequence: TGTGCCAGCAGCCAATGGACAGGGCTAAACGAGCAGTTCTTC.

This clonotype was picked up many times. The chain is built from TRBV5-1 and TRBJ2-3, with D possibly matching TRBD2 (7 bases). The CDR3 is 15 amino acids. CDR1 and CDR2 (germline): SGHRS, YFSETQ. V was cut by 2 bases and J by 5 bases, with 15 bases left in between. CDR3: CASSFRGAMEDTQYF. The CDR3 nucleotides are TGCGCCAGCAGCTTCCGGGGGGCGATGGAAGATACGCAGTATTTT. The full variable domain, rest sourced from reference TRBV5-1 and TRBJ2-3, is KAGVTQTPRYLIKTRGQQVTLSCSPISGHRSVSWYQQTPGQGLQFLFEYFSETQRNKGNFPGRFSGRQFSNSRSEMNVSTLELGDSALYLCASSFRGAMEDTQYFGPGTRLTVL.

The sample holds many counts of this clonotype. This sequence joins TRBV5-1 and TRBJ1-4; no definite D call. This CDR3 is 14 amino acids long. Per germline, CDR1 SGHRS and CDR2 YFSETQ. The ends were cut back, 1 base at V and 8 bases at J, with 12 bases in the middle. The CDR3 nucleotides are TGCGCCAGCAGCTTGAACAACGTGTTCGAAAAACTGTTTTTT. This encodes CASSLNNVFEKLFF. The full variable domain, with the rest looked up from reference TRBV5-1 and TRBJ1-4, is KAGVTQTPRYLIKTRGQQVTLSCSPISGHRSVSWYQQTPGQGLQFLFEYFSETQRNKGNFPGRFSGRQFSNSRSEMNVSTLELGDSALYLCASSLNNVFEKLFFGSGTQLSVL.